This entry features one TCR beta chain sequence. The count of this clonotype is one. What this receptor recognizes is not known. A much larger clone lies a single base off, so this may be a read error. CDR1 and CDR2 (LGHDT, YNNKEL) derive from the germline V gene (reference sequence). CDR3 length: 13 amino acids, cysteine to phenylalanine. Left in the record is the CDR3 DNA by itself, 39 bases read in frame from the first base. This sample is drawn from a study of CD8+CD57+ T cells in acquired aplastic anemia (dated by TCRdb to 2016 to 2019). With regard to the full study: On average, sorted CD4+ and CD8+ cells yielded 3.2 ug of extracted DNA, with a range of roughly 0.18 to 30 ug. A CD8+CD57+ expansion meant a frequency higher than the mean frequency seen in healthy subjects. Broader findings and caveats from the paper: No significant difference in CD8+ Simpson's diversity was found between patients and healthy controls (P=0.060). Although 25 to 30 CD8+ CDR3 sequences were shared by patients and controls, these sequences appeared highly expressed in patients and within the immunodominant clones of patients.

Expansion of CD8+CD57+ cells had been shown by flow cytometry in the patients chosen for sequencing. Every patient had severe acquired aplastic anemia, diagnosed using the International Study of Aplastic Anemia and Agranulocytosis and Camitta criteria. At the time blood was sampled, none of the patients had received any therapy. In the study, sorted CD4+ and CD8+ blood T cells from patients with severe aplastic anemia and from healthy subjects underwent deep sequencing of TCR repertoires. Patients were enrolled in the USA under clinicaltrials.gov protocols 00001620, 01623167, 00001397, 00071045, 00081523 and 00961064. Ficoll-Paque density gradient centrifugation was used to isolate peripheral blood mononuclear cells. Before DNA extraction, CD4+ and CD8+ T cells were sorted with FACS or magnetic beads. Genomic DNA served as template for TCR beta VDJ combination and CDR3 sequence profiling. An Illumina HiSeq 2000 was used for TCR repertoire sequencing. The authors' pipeline ran thus. Repertoire assessment relied on Simpson's diversity index, CDR3 size and DJ length profiles, and TRBV/TRBJ rearrangement plots. The most abundant DNA sequence in the deep sequencing data was defined as the immunodominant clone. CDR3 amino acid sequences were screened for sharing across subjects and compared with published repertoires and the VDJdb database. In-frame beta chains were kept once TCRdb had trimmed the public reads at Q25 with fastp and called clones with MiXCR. One record per CDR3 amino acid sequence lists the most common genes and DNA. The V and J calls, along with clone size, are taken from TCRdb and not from the paper's own processing. This sample holds about 180,000 distinct CDR3 sequences; roughly three fifths were observed only once. The top ten clonotypes cover under 45% of the sample.

What was sequenced was sorted CD4+, CD8+, or CD8+CD57+ T cells (not recorded which) from PBMCs. The receptor chain draws on TRBV3-1 and TRBJ1-2, with no D gene named confidently. The TCR was taken from a human donor with aplastic anemia. The DNA reads TGTGCCAGCAGCCAATCGGAGAACTATGGCCACACCTTC. This yields the protein CASSQSENYGHTF.